Each of the 26 T cell receptor beta chains below was sequenced from the same sample in a study of blood T cell repertoires in COVID-19. Method: immunoSEQ multiplex PCR; TCRdb's copy keeps in-frame clones and lacks some. Among 250,000 or so clones listed, roughly 88% were seen once. What was sequenced was PBMCs or T cells enriched from blood (not recorded which). The receptors were sampled from a woman aged 45-60 years who had recovered from COVID-19.

The chain has TRBV6-5 and TRBJ2-3, with a tentative D call TRBD2 (6 bases). Germline CDR1 is MNHEY and CDR2 is SVGAGI. The CDR3 spans 15 residues. Trimming removed 5 bases from V and 6 bases from J, with 18 bases in between. CDR3 region: CASSLRTPGGDTQYF. CDR3 coding DNA: TGTGCCAGCAGTCTAAGGACTCCCGGAGGGGATACGCAGTATTTT.

The V and J genes are TRBV11-1 and TRBJ2-7; the match to TRBD1 covers 7 bases. CDR1 SGHAT and CDR2 FQDESV come from the germline V gene (reference sequence). The CDR3 runs 15 residues. The ends lost 3 bases at V and 4 bases at J; junction bases unmatched: 9. The CDR3 nucleotides read TGTGCCAGCAGCTTGGTACAGGGGCCCCTATACGAGCAGTACTTC. Protein product: CASSLVQGPLYEQYF.

J is TRBJ2-7 and V is TRBV3-1 (or the pseudogene TRBV3-2); 10 bases match TRBD2. The CDR3 runs 16 residues. V lost 4 bases, J lost 3 bases, and 9 bases stayed unmatched. Germline V gives CDR1 LGHDT, CDR2 YNNKEL (reference sequence). The chain's CDR3 is CASSPRRTSGYYEQYF. In DNA form, the CDR3 reads TGTGCCAGCAGCCCCCGTCGGACTAGCGGATACTACGAGCAGTACTTC.

The genes are TRBV30 and TRBJ1-5; D gene ambiguous. V was shortened by 0 bases and J by 6 bases, with 9 bases between the two germline ends. From germline, CDR1 is GTSNPN and CDR2 SVGIG (reference sequence). This CDR3 has 13 amino acids. CDR3 residues: CAWSVRGGQPQHF. For the CDR3, the DNA is TGTGCCTGGAGTGTACGTGGAGGTCAGCCCCAGCATTTT.

The J gene is TRBJ2-7, the V gene TRBV6-2 or TRBV6-3, with TRBD1 as a possible D gene (6 bases). Looked up from germline, CDR1 is MNHEY and CDR2 is SVGEGT. This CDR3 region has 15 residues. Trimming took off 0 bases at V and 7 bases at J, with 16 bases between the two ends. CDR3 bases: TGTGCCAGCAGTTACTCAGGAAACAGGGTGTATGAGCAGTACTTC. Amino acid sequence: CASSYSGNRVYEQYF.

V and J are TRBV18 and TRBJ1-3; possibly TRBD1 for D (5 bases). Trimming left V 2 bases short and J 2 bases short, with 10 bases between. This CDR3 is built from 15 residues. The germline CDR1 and CDR2 sequences are KGHSH and LQKENI. CDR3 in DNA: TGTGCCAGCTCACCAGAGTCAGGGACTGGAAACACCATATATTTT. Translation: CASSPESGTGNTIYF.

The chain recombines TRBV5-4 with TRBJ2-7, with TRBD1 matching 10 bases. This CDR3 is built from 16 residues. Losses at the gene ends were 3 bases for V and 1 base for J; bases not matched to a gene: 7. Germline V CDR1 and CDR2: SGHNT, YYREEE (reference sequence). DNA of the CDR3: TGTGCCAGCAGCTCCGGGACAGGGGCTTTTTCCTACGAGCAGTACTTC. This encodes CASSSGTGAFSYEQYF.

The chain couples TRBV19 to TRBJ2-3; the D is unclear. Trimming took 8 bases from V and 0 from J, leaving 12 bases between them. Germline values: CDR1 LNHDA, CDR2 SQIVND (reference sequence). This CDR3 comprises 14 residues. CDR3 residues: CASLPRYSTDTQYF. CDR3 DNA sequence: TGTGCCAGTCTCCCTAGGTACAGCACAGATACGCAGTATTTT.

The CDR3 loop is CASSQLSGDFAEAFF. The CDR3, as DNA: TGTGCCAGCAGCCAACTATCTGGGGACTTCGCTGAAGCTTTCTTT. The chain couples TRBV3-1 (or the pseudogene TRBV3-2) to TRBJ1-1, with D maybe TRBD1 (5 bases). V lost 2 bases and J lost 6, with 16 bases in between. This CDR3 spans 15 amino acids. Germline V gives CDR1 LGHDT, CDR2 YNNKEL (reference sequence).

The CDR3 bases are TGTGCCACCAGCAGCCCCGCGAGTAATGTTTACAATGAGCAGTTCTTC. Translated: CATSSPASNVYNEQFF. V usage is TRBV15 and J usage is TRBJ2-1; no clear D. V dropped 3 bases and J dropped 4 bases, with 16 bases sitting between them. Germline V gene sequence: CDR1 LNHNV, CDR2 YYDKDF (reference sequence). This CDR3 region has 16 residues.

This rearrangement joins TRBV5-1 to TRBJ2-6; D may be TRBD1 (6 bases). Trimming removed 7 bases from V and 2 bases from J, with 13 bases in between. Germline loops: CDR1 SGHRS, CDR2 YFSETQ. The length of the CDR3 is 15 residues. CDR3 protein: CASAEQGAGANVLTF. For the CDR3, the DNA is TGCGCCAGCGCCGAACAGGGAGCTGGGGCCAACGTCCTGACTTTC.

The gene calls are TRBV28 and TRBJ2-7; a weak D match, TRBD2 (5 bases). The germline CDR1 and CDR2 sequences are MDHEN and SYDVKM. V lost 7 bases and J 5 bases, leaving 24 bases between the germline ends. This CDR3 is built from 16 residues. The DNA of the CDR3 is TGTGCCAGCACCCGCTGGGGTAGCGCGAGGGCAAACGAGCAGTACTTC. It is translated as CASTRWGSARANEQYF.

This clone was picked up one time. This rearrangement joins TRBV4-1 to TRBJ2-7; D gene uncertain. V was shortened by 0 bases and J by 9 bases, with 6 bases between the two germline ends. Germline CDR1 is MGHRA and CDR2 is YSYEKL. CDR3 length: 11 residues. CDR3: CASSQETAQYF. The DNA for the CDR3 is TGCGCCAGCAGCCAAGAAACAGCGCAGTACTTC.

The chain is built from TRBV5-4 and TRBJ2-1; 11 nucleotides agree with TRBD1. The V segment lost 4 bases and the J segment 5 bases; nucleotides outside the gene matches: 11. The CDR3 runs 17 residues. CDR1 is SGHNT and CDR2 is YYREEE in the germline V gene (reference sequence). CDR3 loop: CASSVLGGDRGNNEQFF. CDR3 in DNA: TGTGCCAGCAGCGTCCTAGGGGGGGACAGGGGGAACAATGAGCAGTTCTTC.

This rearrangement joins TRBV19 to TRBJ2-7, with D possibly TRBD2 on 6 matching bases. The CDR3 is 17 amino acids. Germline loops: CDR1 LNHDA, CDR2 SQIVND (reference sequence). V shed 2 bases and J shed 1 base, with 18 bases lying between them. CDR3 loop: CASSITLGGSGSYEQYF. DNA for the CDR3: TGTGCCAGTAGTATAACTCTGGGTGGTAGCGGTTCCTACGAGCAGTACTTC.

The chain joins TRBV7-9 to TRBJ2-7; the D gene is possibly TRBD2 (6 bases). With 2 bases removed from V and 4 bases from J, the gap between germline ends came to 24 bases. Germline V CDR1 and CDR2: SEHNR, FQNEAQ (reference sequence). The CDR3 extends over 18 amino acids. The CDR3 is CASSLMMSGTPHSYEQYF. In DNA form, the CDR3 reads TGTGCCAGCAGCTTAATGATGAGTGGGACTCCACATTCTTACGAGCAGTACTTC. Using reference TRBV7-9 and TRBJ2-7 for the parts outside the CDR3, the full variable domain is DTGVSQNPRHKITKRGQNVTFRCDPISEHNRLYWYRQTLGQGPEFLTYFQNEAQLEKSRLLSDRFSAERPKGSFSTLEIQRTEQGDSAMYLCASSLMMSGTPHSYEQYFGPGTRLTVT.

This clone has just a few counts. The gene calls are TRBV5-1 and TRBJ2-7, with a tentative D call TRBD2 (5 bases). Germline CDR1 SGHRS, CDR2 YFSETQ. The CDR3 runs to 14 residues. V lost 5 bases and J lost 5, with 17 bases in between. The CDR3 loop reads CASSPMASHDEQYF. The CDR3 region has the DNA TGCGCCAGCAGTCCCATGGCTAGCCACGACGAGCAGTACTTC. The full variable domain, rest sourced from reference TRBV5-1 and TRBJ2-7, is KAGVTQTPRYLIKTRGQQVTLSCSPISGHRSVSWYQQTPGQGLQFLFEYFSETQRNKGNFPGRFSGRQFSNSRSEMNVSTLELGDSALYLCASSPMASHDEQYFGPGTRLTVT.

V usage is TRBV11-2 and J usage is TRBJ1-5, with 8 bases lining up with TRBD1. V was clipped by 5 bases and J by 4 bases; unmatched bases: 7. The CDR3 is 15 residues long. The germline V gene encodes CDR1 SGHAT and CDR2 FQNNGV. CDR3 residues: CASSPPGTGNQPQHF. CDR3 in DNA: TGTGCCAGCAGCCCCCCCGGGACAGGTAATCAGCCCCAGCATTTT.

The chain employs TRBV19 and TRBJ1-5, with D tentatively TRBD1 (5 bases). This CDR3 comprises 15 residues. V was clipped by 4 bases and J by 2 bases, with 12 bases between them. Germline V lookup: CDR1 LNHDA, CDR2 SQIVND (reference sequence). Written as DNA, the CDR3 is TGTGCCAGTAGTAGAGGAGGGGCTGGCAATCAGCCCCAGCATTTT. Its translation: CASSRGGAGNQPQHF.

The genes are TRBV2 and TRBJ2-1; 11 positions agree with TRBD2. Per the germline V gene, CDR1 is SNHLY and CDR2 is FYNNEI. The V and J ends lost 4 bases and 12 bases, in that order; junction bases with no gene match: 11. This CDR3 is 15 amino acids long. CDR3 residues: CASSGLLAGGPRQFF. CDR3 DNA sequence: TGTGCCAGCAGTGGACTGTTAGCGGGAGGGCCTCGGCAGTTCTTC.

This clone was recorded only once. The chain recombines TRBV5-1 with TRBJ2-7, with 8 nucleotides matching TRBD2. Unmatched junction bases numbered 9, after V lost 3 bases and J lost 4 bases. This CDR3 comprises 15 residues. CDR1 is SGHRS, CDR2 YFSETQ, per germline. The CDR3 reads CASSSGLGTSYEQYF. CDR3 nucleotides: TGCGCCAGCAGCTCGGGACTAGGAACTAGTTACGAGCAGTACTTC.

The V call is TRBV28, the J call TRBJ2-1; 9 nucleotides align to TRBD2. Unmatched junction bases numbered 10, after V lost 7 bases and J lost 3 bases. Per germline, CDR1 MDHEN and CDR2 SYDVKM. The length of the CDR3 is 16 residues. The CDR3 reads CASTWGGLAYYNEQFF. The DNA for the CDR3 is TGTGCCAGCACCTGGGGGGGACTAGCCTACTACAATGAGCAGTTCTTC.

The chain joins TRBV7-9 to TRBJ2-7, with a possible D match to TRBD1 (6 bases). Germline V CDR1 and CDR2: SEHNR, FQNEAQ (reference sequence). Trimming cost V 1 base and J 5 bases, with 18 bases left between them. CDR3 length equals 16 residues. The CDR3 sequence is CASSLVLGGVGDEQYF. In DNA, the CDR3 is TGTGCCAGCAGCTTAGTTTTAGGGGGAGTCGGAGACGAGCAGTACTTC.

V gene TRBV7-2 combines with J gene TRBJ1-5; D gene ambiguous. The germline CDR1 and CDR2 sequences are SGHTA and FQGNSA. The length of the CDR3 is 15 residues. V gave up 0 bases and J gave up 3 bases, with 9 bases separating them. CDR3 sequence (DNA): TGTGCCAGCAGCTTAGCAGCGGAATACAATCAGCCCCAGCATTTT. Amino acids: CASSLAAEYNQPQHF.

This chain uses TRBV28 with TRBJ2-1; possibly TRBD2 for D (5 bases). The germline V gene encodes CDR1 MDHEN and CDR2 SYDVKM. V shed 4 bases and J shed 6 bases, with 13 bases lying between them. The CDR3 totals 14 residues. The CDR3 spells CASSSLDWINEQFF. The CDR3 coding sequence is TGTGCCAGCAGTTCGTTGGACTGGATCAATGAGCAGTTCTTC.

The genes are TRBV10-1 and TRBJ2-3; 9 nucleotides agree with TRBD1. This CDR3 has 17 amino acids. The trim removed 3 bases at V and 7 bases at J, leaving 14 bases unmatched. In germline, CDR1 is WNHNN, CDR2 SYGVQD (reference sequence). The CDR3 here is CASSDVDRGGDRNTQYF. DNA of the CDR3: TGCGCCAGCAGTGATGTGGACAGGGGAGGTGATCGTAATACGCAGTATTTT.